This entry lists 10 T cell receptor beta chains sequenced from one sample in a study of T-cell reconstitution after alpha-beta-depleted transplantation in children listed by TCRdb under 2016. Library preparation was by PCR. The sequencer listed for this sample is Illumina HiSeq 2500. TCR libraries were prepared with molecular barcoding, using unique molecular identifiers to normalize TCRbeta repertoire quantification. TCRdb applied fastp at Q25 and MiXCR to the public reads, then kept only in-frame beta chains. Rows are unified per CDR3 protein, each entry keeping the most common DNA and genes. The sample table lists about 610,000 distinct CDR3 sequences, 10% to 13% of them with a count of one. The ten largest clones represent about 4.2% of the sample. Sequenced here: PBMCs from the stem cell graft donor, sampled from the stem cell graft. Every receptor here comes from a human donor who donated a stem cell graft to a child with acute myeloid leukemia.

J is TRBJ2-5 and V is TRBV12-3 or TRBV12-4; D may be TRBD1 (5 bases). The CDR3 contains 17 residues. Trimming took 4 bases from V and 1 from J, leaving 19 bases between them. CDR3 nucleotide sequence: TGTGCCAGCAGTTCCAGCACCCTGTTAGGGGCCCAAGAGACCCAGTACTTC. As protein: CASSSSTLLGAQETQYF.

The rearrangement joins TRBV29-1 to TRBJ2-5; weak D call: TRBD2 (7 bases). Trimming pared 4 bases from V and 4 bases from J, leaving 13 bases between. This CDR3 comprises 13 residues. Germline V gives CDR1 SQVTM, CDR2 ANQGSEA. CDR3 nucleotides: TGCAGCGTTGCGCAGGGAGGGGGAGAGACCCAGTACTTC. This sequence encodes CSVAQGGGETQYF.

The gene calls are TRBV29-1 and TRBJ2-7; 7 bases map to TRBD1. The CDR3 has 15 residues. CDR1 and CDR2 from the germline V gene are SQVTM and ANQGSEA. The junction had 19 bases not matched to a gene; V was cut back by 8 bases and J by 6 bases. CDR3: CSIGTVGKIGVEQYF. CDR3 nucleotides: TGCAGCATAGGGACAGTGGGGAAAATTGGCGTCGAGCAGTACTTC.

V and J are TRBV6-6 and TRBJ2-7; D could derive from TRBD1 or TRBD2 (5 bases each). The ends were cut back, 5 bases at V and 5 bases at J, with 10 bases in the middle. The CDR3 extends over 12 amino acids. CDR1 and CDR2 (germline): MNHNY, SVGAGI (reference sequence). The CDR3 bases are TGTGCCAGCAGTCCCGGGGCCCACGAGCAGTACTTC. This sequence encodes CASSPGAHEQYF.

V and J are TRBV12-3 or TRBV12-4 and TRBJ2-2, with 12 positions matching TRBD1. The CDR3 covers 18 residues. Unmatched junction bases numbered 8, after V lost 2 bases and J lost 4 bases. The CDR3 region has the DNA TGTGCCAGCAGTTTATGGGACAGGGGGCGGCTGGGCACCGGGGAGCTGTTTTTT. Its translation: CASSLWDRGRLGTGELFF.

The V and J genes are TRBV6-4 and TRBJ2-1, with 13 bases matching TRBD2. Germline CDR1 is MRHNA and CDR2 is SNTAGT. V was clipped by 7 bases and J by 8 bases; unmatched bases: 17. The length of the CDR3 is 18 residues. This chain's CDR3 is CASKQEILAGGPGDEQFF. The CDR3 DNA reads TGTGCCAGCAAGCAGGAAATACTAGCGGGAGGGCCTGGGGATGAGCAGTTCTTC.

This clonotype was counted at least ten times. The chain combines TRBV20-1 with TRBJ2-1; unclear D gene. Trimming shortened V by 1 base and J by 2 bases, and 9 bases separated the two germline ends. The CDR3 contains 14 residues. Germline V gives CDR1 DFQATT, CDR2 SNEGSKA (reference sequence). Here the CDR3 reads CSARGPAAYNEQFF. The CDR3 DNA reads as TGCAGTGCTAGAGGCCCGGCAGCCTACAATGAGCAGTTCTTC.

Only a few counts were recorded for this clonotype. This chain's CDR3 is CASILFGQGSYEQYF. The CDR3 region has the DNA TGTGCCAGCATTCTTTTCGGACAGGGATCCTACGAGCAGTACTTC. The gene calls are TRBV27 and TRBJ2-7; 8 bases are a match to TRBD1. V was clipped by 7 bases and J by 1 base; unmatched bases: 9. This CDR3 comprises 15 residues. The germline V gene encodes CDR1 MNHEY and CDR2 SMNVEV (reference sequence).

This rearrangement joins TRBV29-1 to TRBJ2-1, with 14 bases identical to TRBD2. CDR1 SQVTM and CDR2 ANQGSEA come from the germline V gene. The CDR3 spans 16 residues. Trimming cost V 4 bases and J 9 bases; bases outside gene matches: 11. CDR3 in amino acids: CSVGTSGRRGNIEQFF. DNA for the CDR3: TGCAGCGTTGGGACTAGCGGGAGGAGAGGGAACATTGAGCAGTTCTTC.

This clonotype occurred many times. This sequence joins TRBV5-5 and TRBJ1-4, with a tentative D call TRBD1 (5 bases). The CDR3 totals 15 residues. The germline CDR1 and CDR2 sequences are SGHKS and YYEKEE (reference sequence). V lost 4 bases to trimming and J lost 5 bases, with 15 bases between them. For the CDR3, the DNA is TGTGCCAGCAGCCCCGTGCGGGGCTCGAATGAAAAACTGTTTTTT. Residues: CASSPVRGSNEKLFF.